This T cell receptor (beta chain) was observed in a study of blood T cell repertoires in COVID-19. Study-level background: There were acute and convalescent COVID-19 samples, and they came from the United States, Italy and Spain. The cDNA or gDNA used as material had been derived from T cells, B-cell-depleted T cells, or PBMCs.

Germline CDR1 and CDR2: SGHTA and FQGNSA. This CDR3 is built from 15 residues. V lost 3 bases and J 5 bases, leaving 15 bases between the germline ends. In the original analysis: Amplification of reference gene primers provided the estimated nucleated cell counts. This table comes from immunoSEQ multiplex PCR, and its TCRdb copy is limited to in-frame clones, with some not included. V and J calls plus clone size are reproduced from that table; the DNA served to infer D and trimming. The sample consists of some 240,000 clones, approximately 92% of them appearing once. Sequenced sample: peripheral blood. This chain links TRBV7-2 with TRBJ2-3, with D unclear. This TCR was sampled from a middle-aged woman who had recovered from COVID-19. The CDR3 spells CASSFHQDRGDTQYF. Here the CDR3 DNA reads TGTGCCAGCAGCTTCCACCAAGACCGCGGAGATACGCAGTATTTT. The entire variable domain, with the rest obtained from reference TRBV7-2 and TRBJ2-3, is as follows: GAGVSQSPSNKVTEKGKDVELRCDPISGHTALYWYRQSLGQGLEFLIYFQGNSAPDKSGLPSDRFSAERTGGSVSTLTIQRTQQEDSAVYLCASSFHQDRGDTQYFGPGTRLTVL.